These T cell receptor beta chains were read from a single sample in a study of blood T cell repertoires in COVID-19. The method was immunoSEQ multiplex PCR; TCRdb's version includes in-frame clones alone and lacks a portion of them. The data hold 200,000 to 300,000 clones, with about 86% observed a single time. Sequencing was carried out using peripheral blood. The source is a woman aged 25 to 39 who had recovered from COVID-19. The CDR3 runs from the conserved cysteine through the conserved F or W. A D gene is named only where the DNA matches it firmly. Clone size is given for some rows only: seen once, a few or many times, or a class if the clone is expanded.

TRBD2	TRBV6-4	.	17	TRBJ2-3	CASSDSTSGVGTDTQYF	TGTGCCAGCAGTGACTCTACTAGCGGGGTCGGGACAGATACGCAGTATTTT
.	TRBV9	.	14	TRBJ1-2	CASSGRVGVYGYTF	TGTGCCAGCAGCGGCAGGGTGGGCGTCTATGGCTACACCTTC
.	TRBV4-3	.	14	TRBJ1-5	CASSQEGVGQPQHF	TGCGCCAGCAGCCAAGAAGGAGTAGGTCAGCCCCAGCATTTT
.	TRBV19	.	14	TRBJ1-2	CASSMSGENYGYTF	TGTGCCAGTAGTATGTCAGGGGAGAACTATGGCTACACCTTC
TRBD2	TRBV5-4	.	14	TRBJ2-5	CASSLVAGVETQYF	TGTGCCAGCAGCTTGGTAGCGGGGGTAGAGACCCAGTACTTC
TRBD1	TRBV19	.	15	TRBJ2-5	CASSLTGGESETQYF	TGTGCCAGTAGCCTAACAGGGGGCGAGTCGGAGACCCAGTACTTC
TRBD2	TRBV20-1	few	16	TRBJ2-7	CSASTRQTSRPYEQYF	TGCAGTGCTAGTACCCGACAGACTAGCAGACCCTACGAGCAGTACTTC
TRBD2	TRBV2	.	19	TRBJ2-3	CASSEFVGTSGGPLDTQYF	TGTGCCAGCAGTGAATTCGTTGGGACTAGCGGGGGTCCCCTAGATACGCAGTATTTT
.	TRBV12-3/TRBV12-4	.	12	TRBJ2-1	CASSLGAGEQFF	TGTGCCAGCAGTTTAGGAGCCGGTGAGCAGTTCTTC
TRBD1	TRBV27	.	16	TRBJ1-1	CASSLEGVTGTSEAFF	TGTGCCAGCAGTTTAGAAGGGGTGACAGGGACCTCTGAAGCTTTCTTT
TRBD1	TRBV29-1	.	12	TRBJ2-3	CSVVQGADTQYF	TGCAGCGTAGTTCAGGGGGCTGATACGCAGTATTTT
TRBD1	TRBV7-9	.	17	TRBJ2-7	CASSSREGDRGLGEQYF	TGTGCCAGCAGCTCCCGTGAGGGGGACAGGGGGCTCGGCGAGCAGTACTTC
.	TRBV27	.	14	TRBJ1-6	CASSPGRANSPLHF	TGTGCCAGCAGTCCGGGGAGGGCTAATTCACCCCTCCACTTT
.	TRBV5-1	once	15	TRBJ1-2	CASSLPVQGSYGYTF	TGCGCCAGCAGCCTGCCGGTACAGGGCTCGTATGGCTACACCTTC
.	TRBV24-1	.	14	TRBJ1-2	CATSDLEGEDGYTF	TGTGCCACCAGTGATTTGGAGGGCGAGGATGGCTACACCTTC
.	TRBV7-3	.	16	TRBJ1-1	CASSLNALTVNTEAFF	TGTGCCAGCAGCTTAAACGCACTTACAGTGAACACTGAAGCTTTCTTT
.	TRBV5-1	once	14	TRBJ2-3	CASSLAGSTDTQYF	TGCGCCAGCAGCTTGGCAGGGTCCACAGATACGCAGTATTTT
.	TRBV29-1	.	12	TRBJ2-5	CSVTDRQETQYF	TGCAGCGTCACAGACAGGCAAGAGACCCAGTACTTC
.	TRBV27	.	13	TRBJ1-5	CASSLFHNQPQHF	TGTGCCAGCAGTTTATTTCATAATCAGCCCCAGCATTTT
TRBD2	TRBV4-1	once	15	TRBJ2-3	CASSQVAGVGDTQYF	TGCGCCAGCAGCCAAGTCGCGGGGGTTGGGGATACGCAGTATTTT
TRBD1	TRBV5-6	many	14	TRBJ1-2	CASSLGTGLYGYTF	TGTGCCAGCAGCTTGGGGACAGGTCTCTATGGCTACACCTTC
.	TRBV5-1	.	13	TRBJ1-1	CASSFSGNTEAFF	TGCGCCAGCAGCTTCTCGGGGAACACTGAAGCTTTCTTT
TRBD1	TRBV19	.	14	TRBJ1-3	CATRQGAPGNTIYF	TGTGCCACTCGACAGGGGGCGCCCGGAAACACCATATATTTT
.	TRBV5-4	few	15	TRBJ2-7	CASSLGPGGSYEQYF	TGTGCCAGCAGCTTGGGCCCGGGTGGCTCCTACGAGCAGTACTTC
TRBD2	TRBV7-8	few	15	TRBJ2-1	CASSLGPLAGGEQFF	TGTGCCAGCAGCTTAGGACCACTAGCGGGGGGGGAGCAGTTCTTC
TRBD2	TRBV7-6	once	19	TRBJ2-2	CASSLSFPGGLSSSGELFF	TGTGCCAGCAGCTTATCCTTCCCCGGGGGACTAAGTTCTTCGGGGGAGCTGTTTTTT
TRBD2	TRBV3-1/TRBV3-2	.	17	TRBJ2-2	CASSLRGRGGRTGELFF	TGTGCCAGCAGCCTCCGGGGGCGGGGGGGCCGCACCGGGGAGCTGTTTTTT
TRBD1	TRBV28	.	13	TRBJ1-2	CASTPGQNYGYTF	TGTGCCAGCACCCCGGGACAGAACTATGGCTACACCTTC
TRBD1	TRBV24-1	.	16	TRBJ1-6	CATSDFPDRGTSPLHF	TGTGCCACCAGTGATTTTCCCGACAGGGGAACTTCACCCCTCCACTTT
.	TRBV7-3	.	17	TRBJ2-5	CASSLVSSRGAKETQYF	TGTGCCAGCAGCTTAGTGTCCTCACGGGGGGCCAAAGAGACCCAGTACTTC
.	TRBV10-1	.	12	TRBJ2-1	CASRPGSSEQFF	TGCGCCAGCCGGCCGGGTAGCTCTGAGCAGTTCTTC
.	TRBV7-9	.	15	TRBJ2-3	CASSSSQTRLDTQYF	TGTGCCAGCAGCTCAAGCCAAACTAGATTGGATACGCAGTATTTT
TRBD2	TRBV11-2	.	15	TRBJ2-1	CASSISGGAYNEQFF	TGTGCCAGCAGCATCAGCGGGGGGGCCTACAATGAGCAGTTCTTC
TRBD1	TRBV27	.	16	TRBJ2-1	CASSFSTGGRLNEQFF	TGTGCCAGCAGCTTCTCTACAGGGGGGCGGTTGAATGAGCAGTTCTTC
TRBD1	TRBV5-4	.	15	TRBJ2-3	CASSSVQGAKDTQYF	TGTGCCAGCAGCTCAGTTCAGGGGGCTAAAGATACGCAGTATTTT